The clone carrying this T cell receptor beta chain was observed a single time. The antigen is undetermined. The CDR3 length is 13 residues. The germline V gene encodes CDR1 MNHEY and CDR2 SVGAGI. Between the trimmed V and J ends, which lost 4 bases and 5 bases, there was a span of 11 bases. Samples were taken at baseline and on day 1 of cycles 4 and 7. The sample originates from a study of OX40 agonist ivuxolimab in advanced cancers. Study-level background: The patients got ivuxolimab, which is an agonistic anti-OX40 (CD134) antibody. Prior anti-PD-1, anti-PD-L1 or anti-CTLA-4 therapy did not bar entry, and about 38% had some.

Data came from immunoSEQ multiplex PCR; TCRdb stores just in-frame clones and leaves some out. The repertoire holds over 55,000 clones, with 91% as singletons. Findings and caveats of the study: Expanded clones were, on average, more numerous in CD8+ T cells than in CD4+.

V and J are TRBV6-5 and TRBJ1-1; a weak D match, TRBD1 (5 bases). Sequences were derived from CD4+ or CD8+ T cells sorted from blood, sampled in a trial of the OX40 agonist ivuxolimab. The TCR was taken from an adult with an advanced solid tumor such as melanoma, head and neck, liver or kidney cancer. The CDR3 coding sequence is TGTGCCAGCAGTTGGCAGGGTGGTACTGAAGCTTTCTTT. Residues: CASSWQGGTEAFF.